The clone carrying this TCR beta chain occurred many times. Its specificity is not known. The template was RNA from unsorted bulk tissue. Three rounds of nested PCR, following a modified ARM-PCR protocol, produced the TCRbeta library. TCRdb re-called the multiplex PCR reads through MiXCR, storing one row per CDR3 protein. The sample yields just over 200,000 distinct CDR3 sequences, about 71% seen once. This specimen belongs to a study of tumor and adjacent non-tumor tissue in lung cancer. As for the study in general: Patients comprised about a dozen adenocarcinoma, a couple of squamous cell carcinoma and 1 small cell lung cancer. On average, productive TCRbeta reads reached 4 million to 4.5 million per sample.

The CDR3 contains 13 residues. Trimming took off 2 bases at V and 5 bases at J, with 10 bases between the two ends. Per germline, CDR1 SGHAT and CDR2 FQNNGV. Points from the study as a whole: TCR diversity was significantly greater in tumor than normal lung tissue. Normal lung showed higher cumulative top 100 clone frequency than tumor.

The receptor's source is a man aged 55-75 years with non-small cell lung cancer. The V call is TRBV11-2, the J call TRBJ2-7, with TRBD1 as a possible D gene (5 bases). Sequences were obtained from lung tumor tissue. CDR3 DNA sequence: TGTGCCAGCAGCTTACGGCAGGGCGACGAGCAGTACTTC. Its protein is CASSLRQGDEQYF.